Here is one T cell receptor (beta chain) with its context. Its antigen is as yet unknown. The data were taken from a study of radiotherapy plus CTLA-4 blockade in lung cancer. About the research overall: Disease control reached under 35%, with objective responses in around 20%. General observations from the study: Response was reportedly best predicted by early blood T cell clone dynamics, with interferon-beta. Once radiotherapy plus ipilimumab had been given, TCR clones derived from tumor expanded in blood.

Assay: immunoSEQ multiplex PCR; the TCRdb copy retains only in-frame clones and omits some. Of over 85,000 clones listed, around 88% are singletons. Trimming cost V 0 bases and J 2 bases, with 8 bases left between them. Germline loops: CDR1 SGHRS, CDR2 YFSETQ. The CDR3 has 14 residues. The sample in question was peripheral blood, obtained from a patient treated with radiotherapy plus ipilimumab. The origin of this receptor is a human donor with non-small cell lung cancer that progressed on radiotherapy plus ipilimumab. This chain uses TRBV5-1 with TRBJ1-1, with D uncertain. CDR3 sequence: CASSLGTENTEAFF. The CDR3 DNA reads as TGCGCCAGCAGCTTGGGGACGGAAAACACTGAAGCTTTCTTT. Full variable domain (rest looked up from reference TRBV5-1 and TRBJ1-1): KAGVTQTPRYLIKTRGQQVTLSCSPISGHRSVSWYQQTPGQGLQFLFEYFSETQRNKGNFPGRFSGRQFSNSRSEMNVSTLELGDSALYLCASSLGTENTEAFFGQGTRLTVV.